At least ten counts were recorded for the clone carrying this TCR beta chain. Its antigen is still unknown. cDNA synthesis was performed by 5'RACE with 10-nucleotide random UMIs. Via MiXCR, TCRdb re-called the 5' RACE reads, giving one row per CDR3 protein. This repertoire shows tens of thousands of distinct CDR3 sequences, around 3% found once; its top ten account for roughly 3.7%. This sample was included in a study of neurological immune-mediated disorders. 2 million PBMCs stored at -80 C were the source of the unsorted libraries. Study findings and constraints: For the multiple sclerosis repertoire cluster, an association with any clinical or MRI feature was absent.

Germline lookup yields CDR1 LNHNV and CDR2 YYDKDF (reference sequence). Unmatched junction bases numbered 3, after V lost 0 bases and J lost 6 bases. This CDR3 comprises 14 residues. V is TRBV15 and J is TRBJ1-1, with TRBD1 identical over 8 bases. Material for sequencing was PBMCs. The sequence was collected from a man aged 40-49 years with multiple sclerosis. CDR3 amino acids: CATSRETGVPEAFF. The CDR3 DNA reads TGTGCCACCAGCAGAGAGACAGGGGTCCCTGAAGCTTTCTTT.